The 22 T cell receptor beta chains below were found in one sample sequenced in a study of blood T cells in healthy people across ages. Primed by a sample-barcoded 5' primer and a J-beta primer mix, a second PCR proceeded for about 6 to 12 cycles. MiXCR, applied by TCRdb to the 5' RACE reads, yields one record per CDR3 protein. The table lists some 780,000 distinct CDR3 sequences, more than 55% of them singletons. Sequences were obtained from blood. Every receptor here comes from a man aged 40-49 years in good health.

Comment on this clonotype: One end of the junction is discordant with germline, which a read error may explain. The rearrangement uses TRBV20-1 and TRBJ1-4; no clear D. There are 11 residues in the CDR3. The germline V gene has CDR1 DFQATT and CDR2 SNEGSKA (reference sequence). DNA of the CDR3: TGCAGTGCAGCAACTAAGGAAAAACTGTTTTTT. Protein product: CSAATKEKLFF.

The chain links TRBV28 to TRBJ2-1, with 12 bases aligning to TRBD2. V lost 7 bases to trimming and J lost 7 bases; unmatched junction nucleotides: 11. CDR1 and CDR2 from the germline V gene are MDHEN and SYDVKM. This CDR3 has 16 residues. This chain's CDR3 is CASTPLRLAGGNEQFF. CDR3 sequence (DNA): TGTGCCAGCACTCCTCTAAGGCTAGCGGGGGGGAATGAGCAGTTCTTC.

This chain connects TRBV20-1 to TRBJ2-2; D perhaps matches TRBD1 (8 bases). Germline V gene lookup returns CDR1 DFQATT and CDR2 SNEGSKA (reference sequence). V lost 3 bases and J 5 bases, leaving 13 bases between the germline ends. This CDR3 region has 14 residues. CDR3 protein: CSARTGEGTGELFF. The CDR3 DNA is TGCAGTGCTAGGACAGGGGAGGGTACCGGGGAGCTGTTTTTT.

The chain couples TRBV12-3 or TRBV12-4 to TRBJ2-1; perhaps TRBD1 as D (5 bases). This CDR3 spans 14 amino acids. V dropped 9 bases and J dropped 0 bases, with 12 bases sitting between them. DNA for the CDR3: TGTGCCAGTAAATGGGGCCTCTCCTACAATGAGCAGTTCTTC. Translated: CASKWGLSYNEQFF.

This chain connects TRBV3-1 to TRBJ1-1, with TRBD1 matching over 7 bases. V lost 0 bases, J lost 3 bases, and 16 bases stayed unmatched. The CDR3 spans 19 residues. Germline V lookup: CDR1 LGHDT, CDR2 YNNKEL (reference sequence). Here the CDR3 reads CASSQEPLDRERLYTEAFF. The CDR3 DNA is TGTGCCAGCAGCCAAGAGCCTCTCGACAGGGAGAGGCTTTACACTGAAGCTTTCTTT.

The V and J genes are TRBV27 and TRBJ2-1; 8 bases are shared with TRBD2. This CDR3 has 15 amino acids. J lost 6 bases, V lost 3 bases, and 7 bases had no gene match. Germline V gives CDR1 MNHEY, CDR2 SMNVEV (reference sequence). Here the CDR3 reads CASSLLLAEINEQFF. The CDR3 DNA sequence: TGTGCCAGCAGTTTGTTACTAGCGGAGATCAATGAGCAGTTCTTC.

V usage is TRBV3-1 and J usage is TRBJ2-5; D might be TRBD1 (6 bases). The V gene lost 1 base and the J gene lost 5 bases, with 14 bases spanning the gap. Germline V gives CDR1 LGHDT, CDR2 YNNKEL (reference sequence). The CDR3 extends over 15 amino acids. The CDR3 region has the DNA TGTGCCAGCAGCCAAGGTCAGGGGCGAATGGAGACCCAGTACTTC. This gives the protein CASSQGQGRMETQYF.

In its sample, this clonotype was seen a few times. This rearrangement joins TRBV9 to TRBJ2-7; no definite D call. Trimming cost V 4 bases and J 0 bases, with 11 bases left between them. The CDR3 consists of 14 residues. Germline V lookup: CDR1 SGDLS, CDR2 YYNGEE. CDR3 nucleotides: TGTGCCAGCAGCCCCGGATTGCACTCCTACGAGCAGTACTTC. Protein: CASSPGLHSYEQYF. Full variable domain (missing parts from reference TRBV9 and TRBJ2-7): DSGVTQTPKHLITATGQRVTLRCSPRSGDLSVYWYQQSLDQGLQFLIQYYNGEERAKGNILERFSAQQFPDLHSELNLSSLELGDSALYFCASSPGLHSYEQYFGPGTRLTVT.

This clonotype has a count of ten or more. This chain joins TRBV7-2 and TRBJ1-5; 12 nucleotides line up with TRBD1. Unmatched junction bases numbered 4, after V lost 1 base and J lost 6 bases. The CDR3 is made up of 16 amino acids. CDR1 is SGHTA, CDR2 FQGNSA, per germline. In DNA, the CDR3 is TGTGCCAGCAGCTTAGGGGGGACAGGGGGCGTTCAGCCCCAGCATTTT. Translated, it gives CASSLGGTGGVQPQHF. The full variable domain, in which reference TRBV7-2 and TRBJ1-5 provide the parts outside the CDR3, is GAGVSQSPSNKVTEKGKDVELRCDPISGHTALYWYRQSLGQGLEFLIYFQGNSAPDKSGLPSDRFSAERTGGSVSTLTIQRTQQEDSAVYLCASSLGGTGGVQPQHFGDGTRLSIL.

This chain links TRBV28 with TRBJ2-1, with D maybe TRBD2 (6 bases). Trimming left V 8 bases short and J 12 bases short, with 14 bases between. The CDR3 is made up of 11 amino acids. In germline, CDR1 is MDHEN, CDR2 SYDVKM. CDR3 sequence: CASGPRTMQFF. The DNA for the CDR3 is TGTGCCAGCGGCCCGAGGACTATGCAGTTCTTC.

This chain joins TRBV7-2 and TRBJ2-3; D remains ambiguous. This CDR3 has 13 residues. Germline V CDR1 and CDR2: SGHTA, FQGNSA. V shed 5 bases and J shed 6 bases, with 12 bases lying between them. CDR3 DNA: TGTGCCAGCAGCCCCCACAACACCGATACGCAGTATTTT. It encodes CASSPHNTDTQYF.

The CDR3 coding sequence is TGCAGTGCTAGATCTACTAGCGGGGGGGCCTACAATGAGCAGTTCTTC. It encodes CSARSTSGGAYNEQFF. This chain links TRBV20-1 with TRBJ2-1; 13 bases match TRBD2. Germline V gene sequence: CDR1 DFQATT, CDR2 SNEGSKA (reference sequence). The V and J ends lost 2 bases and 2 bases, in that order; junction bases with no gene match: 3. The CDR3 loop spans 16 amino acids.

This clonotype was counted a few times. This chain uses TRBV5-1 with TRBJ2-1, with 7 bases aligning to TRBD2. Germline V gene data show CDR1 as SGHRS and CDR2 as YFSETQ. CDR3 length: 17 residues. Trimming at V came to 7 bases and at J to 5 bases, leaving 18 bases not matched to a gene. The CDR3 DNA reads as TGCGCCAGCTCCCGAGAGCCAACCGGGGGGTTCGACAATGAGCAGTTCTTC. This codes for CASSREPTGGFDNEQFF.

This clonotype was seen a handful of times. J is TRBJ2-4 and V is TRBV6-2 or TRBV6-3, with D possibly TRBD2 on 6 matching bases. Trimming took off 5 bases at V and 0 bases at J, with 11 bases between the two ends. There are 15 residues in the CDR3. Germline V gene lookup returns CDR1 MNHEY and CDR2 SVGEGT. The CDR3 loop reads CASSVSGVAKNIQYF. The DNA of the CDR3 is TGTGCCAGCAGTGTTAGCGGAGTAGCCAAAAACATTCAGTACTTC.

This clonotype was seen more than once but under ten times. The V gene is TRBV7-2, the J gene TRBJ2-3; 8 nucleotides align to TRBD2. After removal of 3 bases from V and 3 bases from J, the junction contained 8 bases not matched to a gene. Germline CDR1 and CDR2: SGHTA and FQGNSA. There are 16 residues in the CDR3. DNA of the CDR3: TGTGCCAGCAGCTTTCGGGCGGGGGGTCGGACAGATACGCAGTATTTT. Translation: CASSFRAGGRTDTQYF.

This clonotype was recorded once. The CDR3 protein is CSASVTGRETQYF. CDR3 sequence (DNA): TGCAGTGCTAGCGTTACAGGGCGAGAGACCCAGTACTTC. The chain recombines TRBV20-1 with TRBJ2-5; TRBD1 might be the D (6 bases). This CDR3 is built from 13 residues. Per germline, CDR1 DFQATT and CDR2 SNEGSKA (reference sequence). Trimming stripped 3 bases from V and 4 bases from J, with 12 bases between.

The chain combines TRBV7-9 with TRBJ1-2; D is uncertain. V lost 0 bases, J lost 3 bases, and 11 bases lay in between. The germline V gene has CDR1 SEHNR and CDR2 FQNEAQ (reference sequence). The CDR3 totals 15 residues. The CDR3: CASSLARTGDYGYTF. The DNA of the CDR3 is TGTGCCAGCAGCTTAGCTCGTACTGGGGACTATGGCTACACCTTC.

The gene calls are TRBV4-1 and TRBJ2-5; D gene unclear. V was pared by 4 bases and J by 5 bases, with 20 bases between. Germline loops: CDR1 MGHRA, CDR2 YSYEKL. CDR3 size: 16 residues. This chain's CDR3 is CASSPPLGWAPETQYF. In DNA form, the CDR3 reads TGCGCCAGCAGCCCACCCCTAGGGTGGGCTCCGGAGACCCAGTACTTC.

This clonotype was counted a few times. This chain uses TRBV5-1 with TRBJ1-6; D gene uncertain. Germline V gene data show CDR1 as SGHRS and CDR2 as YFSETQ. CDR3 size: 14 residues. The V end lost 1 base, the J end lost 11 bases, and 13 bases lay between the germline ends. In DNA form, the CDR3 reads TGCGCCAGCAGCTTGAACTTCGGGCAAACACCCCTCCACTTT. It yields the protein CASSLNFGQTPLHF.

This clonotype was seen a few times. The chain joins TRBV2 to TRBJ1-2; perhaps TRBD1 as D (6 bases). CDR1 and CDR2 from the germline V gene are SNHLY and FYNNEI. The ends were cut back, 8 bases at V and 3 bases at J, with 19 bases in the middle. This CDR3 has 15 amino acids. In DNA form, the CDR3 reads TGTGCCAGCCATCTGGGGCAGGGGTATGACTATGGCTACACCTTC. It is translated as CASHLGQGYDYGYTF.

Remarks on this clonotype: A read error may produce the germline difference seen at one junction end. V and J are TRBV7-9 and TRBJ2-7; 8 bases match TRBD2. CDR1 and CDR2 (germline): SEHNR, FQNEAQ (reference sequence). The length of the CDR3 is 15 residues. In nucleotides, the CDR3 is TGTGCCAGCAGCTTAGAAAGCGGGAGCTCCCACGAGCAGTACTTC. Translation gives CASSLESGSSHEQYF.

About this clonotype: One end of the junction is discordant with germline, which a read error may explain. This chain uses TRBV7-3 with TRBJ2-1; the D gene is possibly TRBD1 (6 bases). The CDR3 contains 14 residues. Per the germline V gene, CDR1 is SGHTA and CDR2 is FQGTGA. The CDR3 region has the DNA TGTGCCAGCAGGATAGGGATGGGGGACAATGAGCGGTTCTTC. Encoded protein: CASRIGMGDNERFF.